This T cell receptor (beta chain) was profiled in a study of T-cell reconstitution after alpha-beta-depleted transplantation in children. Unique molecular identifiers were incorporated during preparation of the TCRbeta library. Via MiXCR, TCRdb re-called the PCR reads, giving one row per CDR3 protein. The sample contains about 110,000 distinct CDR3 sequences, about 23% of which appear only once. The CDR3 is 14 amino acids. Germline V lookup: CDR1 SGHRS, CDR2 YFSETQ. The V end lost 4 bases, the J end lost 4 bases, and 12 bases lay between the germline ends. The study's findings and limits: Once a year had passed after transplant, T-cell counts and diversity came mostly from newly produced T cells. Expanded graft clones, several hundred of them, were reportedly the source of alpha-beta T cells about two months after transplant. Some patients showed high day-60 TCRbeta diversity, which derived from surviving recipient T cells and thymic progenitors.

At least ten counts were recorded for this clonotype. What it binds is unknown. This TCR came from a male patient between 2 and 15 years old who had a stem cell transplant for chronic granulomatous disease, so the T cells may come from the graft donor. The chain links TRBV5-1 to TRBJ2-4, with a possible D match to TRBD2 (6 bases). Sequencing was performed on PBMCs, mostly from graft donor cells, taken 180 days after TCRalphabeta/CD19-depleted stem cell transplant. The CDR3 spells CASSRDLGKNIQYF. The CDR3 DNA follows: TGCGCCAGCAGCCGGGACTTGGGGAAAAACATTCAGTACTTC.